This T cell receptor beta chain was recovered during a study of CD8+ T cells in alopecia areata (dated 2018 in TCRdb). Context from the whole study: The treated patients, all with moderate-to-severe alopecia areata, were enrolled in an open-label pilot trial of oral tofacitinib given at 5 to 10 mg twice daily. Tofacitinib was given for 6 to 18 months, followed by 6 months of follow-up off drug to assess delayed response and recurrence. The SALT score, which quantifies the percentage of affected scalp surface area, was used to measure disease severity in treated patients. To study T cell clonal expansion in alopecia areata, the researchers applied high-throughput TCRbeta sequencing to both the C3H/HeJ mouse model and human patients. Human TCRbeta sequencing covered scalp tissue and sorted CD4+ and CD8+ peripheral blood T cells from patchy and totalis/universalis alopecia areata patients and healthy controls. Biopsies were taken from tofacitinib-treated patients at baseline and at 4 and 24 weeks of treatment, and a later scalp biopsy was taken in several of the tofacitinib-treated patients. Clonality in the scalp was compared among normal scalp (n=4), patchy alopecia areata scalp (n=8), and alopecia totalis/universalis scalp (n=8). RNA was obtained with the PAXgene miRNA kit for fixed scalp, the miRNeasy kit for PBMCs, and the RNeasy kit for mouse skin. immunoSEQ multiplex PCR using 35 Vbeta forward primers and 13 Jbeta reverse primers was used to amplify TCRbeta CDR3 regions.

The intended sense of this specimen's treatment or condition label: oral pan-JAK inhibitor, 5-10 mg twice daily. Lesional scalp punch biopsies and peripheral blood were collected from alopecia areata patients. After PBMCs were isolated by density centrifugation and stained for CD3, CD4 and CD8, a FACSAria was used to sort CD4+ and CD8+ T cells. Broader findings and caveats from the paper: Many expanded lesional clones persisted in scalp and blood during tofacitinib treatment, which may partly explain relapse after stopping treatment. Unlike mouse skin, which is dominated by gammadelta T cells, normal human skin has resident alphabeta T cells that are also sequenced, and this complicates analysis of the scalp TCR repertoire. Compared with normal scalp, lesional scalp, particularly in alopecia totalis/universalis, had higher clonality and more expanded CD8+ clones, which suggests antigenic drive. Because the treated cohort was small and had just a single nonresponder, larger studies are needed to establish links between baseline CD8+ expansion and response. TCR sequences shared between patients were less clear than in mice, possibly partly because of HLA diversity in the patient population. Tofacitinib significantly decreased scalp clonality and the number of expanded CD8+ clones among the top 100 scalp clones.

As for this clone: Its antigen remains unidentified. Base qualities are not provided; no much larger clone lies one nucleotide away.

Library preparation used the immunoSEQ multiplex PCR assay. RNA was extracted from all samples and reverse transcribed into cDNA, which served as template for TCR sequencing. SuperScript III was used to make first-strand cDNA, primed with a 2:1 mix of oligo-dT and random hexamers. Amplification bias was assessed with a synthetic immune receptor repertoire, and residual bias was removed computationally. As for how the authors treated the data: Raw reads were preprocessed to remove errors, and CDR3 was defined by IMGT conventions from the conserved cysteine to phenylalanine. To get clonality, Shannon entropy was normalized by log2 of the number of productive unique TCRs and the result was subtracted from 1. CD4 or CD8 identity of scalp clones was inferred by cross-referencing scalp TCRbeta sequences with sorted blood CD4 and CD8 repertoires. This immuneACCESS table, as held by TCRdb, lists in-frame sequences with V and J called but not all clones. Of the missing ones, under half trace to an unresolved V gene in checked studies; the others have no known cause. V and J calls and clone size follow that table, whereas D and trimming were derived from the DNA. This sample is represented by about 100,000 clones; 50% to 60% of them were singletons. The ten biggest clones cover around 15% of the sample.

Counted from cysteine to phenylalanine, this CDR3 has 13 amino acids. Solely the CDR3 DNA is kept, with 39 bases framed from the first base. CDR1 and CDR2, per the germline V gene, are SGHRS and YFSETQ. V loses 4 bases of germline sequence and J loses 9 bases, and the interval between the two ends is 14 bases. The sequence was obtained from a human donor with alopecia areata. The rearranged chain carries TRBV5-1 and TRBJ2-4; the D region is possibly TRBD1 or TRBD2, each matching across 5 bases. Sequenced material: CD8+ T cells sorted from blood, taken at approximately week 56, from a patient treated with tofacitinib. Read as DNA, the sequence is TGCGCCAGCAGCCCCCGTTTGGGGACCATTCAGTACTTC. The resulting protein is CASSPRLGTIQYF.